A single sample is the source of the 24 T cell receptor beta chains below, sequenced in a study of T-cell memory formation after mild COVID-19. In TCRdb, the 5' RACE reads were re-called with MiXCR into one record per CDR3 protein. Here the sample spans over 95,000 distinct CDR3 sequences, about a fifth being singletons. The sequenced material came from PBMCs or a T cell subset sorted from them (not recorded which). The receptors were gathered from a man aged 18 to 30 who had mild COVID-19 (a few samples of this study predate the infection). Cell type and time point are not known.

This clonotype has a handful of counts. The CDR3 nucleotides read TGTGCCAGCAGCTTAGCGTTGGGTCAGCCCCAGCATTTT. Amino acid sequence: CASSLALGQPQHF. The V call is TRBV7-2, the J call TRBJ1-5; unclear D gene. CDR3 length: 13 residues. Germline V gives CDR1 SGHTA, CDR2 FQGNSA. V was trimmed by 0 bases and J by 6 bases, leaving 6 bases between them.

V gene TRBV7-9 combines with J gene TRBJ1-4; D remains ambiguous. The CDR3 sequence is 15 residues long. Germline V gives CDR1 SEHNR, CDR2 FQNEAQ (reference sequence). Deletions cut 2 bases from V and 7 bases from J, with 14 bases between. The CDR3 reads CASSLSSPVFEKLFF. The DNA of the CDR3 is TGTGCCAGCAGCTTATCCTCCCCGGTTTTTGAAAAACTGTTTTTT.

The J gene is TRBJ2-1, the V gene TRBV27; TRBD1 matches 8 bases. The CDR3 length is 15 residues. CDR1 is MNHEY and CDR2 is SMNVEV in the germline V gene (reference sequence). V was pared by 6 bases and J by 2 bases, with 6 bases of the junction left unmatched. DNA for the CDR3: TGTGCCAGCAGACCGGGACAGGTCCCCTACAATGAGCAGTTCTTC. Translating it yields CASRPGQVPYNEQFF.

This clonotype was seen a few times. CDR3 coding DNA: TGTGCCAGCAGTTTTCTCGACATGCCCCCAGATACGCAGTATTTT. Protein product: CASSFLDMPPDTQYF. The chain uses TRBV6-2 or TRBV6-3 and TRBJ2-3, with no clear D. Trimming left V 4 bases short and J 4 bases short, with 15 bases between. Germline V lookup: CDR1 MNHEY, CDR2 SVGEGT. CDR3 length: 15 residues.

The chain links TRBV6-5 to TRBJ2-3, with 7 positions matching TRBD2. Germline CDR1 is MNHEY and CDR2 is SVGAGI. Germline trimming cut 0 bases from V and 5 bases from J; bases unmatched to any gene: 17. CDR3 length: 19 amino acids. The CDR3 loop reads CASSYSRFPPSGGGDTQYF. The CDR3 DNA sequence: TGTGCCAGCAGTTACTCTAGGTTCCCGCCATCGGGGGGTGGAGATACGCAGTATTTT.

A few counts support this clonotype. The chain recombines TRBV5-6 with TRBJ2-7; 7 nucleotides agree with TRBD2. J lost 5 bases, V lost 4 bases, and 9 bases had no gene match. Germline V CDR1 and CDR2: SGHDT, YYEEEE. This CDR3 is built from 14 residues. The CDR3 region is CASSHLTSLDEQYF. Written as DNA, the CDR3 is TGTGCCAGCAGCCATCTGACTAGCCTCGACGAGCAGTACTTC.

This chain's CDR3 is CASSQVVNDNEQFF. CDR3 coding DNA: TGTGCCAGCAGCCAAGTCGTCAACGACAATGAGCAGTTCTTC. The V gene is TRBV4-2, the J gene TRBJ2-1; D gene ambiguous. This CDR3 comprises 14 residues. Germline V lookup: CDR1 LGHNA, CDR2 YNFKEQ. Trimming took off 1 base at V and 5 bases at J, with 9 bases between the two ends.

This clonotype was seen a few times. The chain is built from TRBV11-3 and TRBJ2-3; no definite D call. This CDR3 contains 13 residues. Germline CDR1 and CDR2: SGHNT and YENEEA. Trimming removed 5 bases from V and 5 bases from J, with 11 bases in between. CDR3 DNA sequence: TGTGCCAGCAGCCCCGGACCCATAGATACGCAGTATTTT. Amino acid sequence: CASSPGPIDTQYF.

The rearrangement links TRBV6-2 or TRBV6-3 to TRBJ2-7; perhaps TRBD1 as D (5 bases). V shed 6 bases and J shed 1 base, with 16 bases lying between them. The length of the CDR3 is 15 residues. The germline CDR1 and CDR2 sequences are MNHEY and SVGEGT. The CDR3 spells CASRGFDRLSYEQYF. DNA for the CDR3: TGTGCCAGCAGGGGGTTTGACAGATTATCCTACGAGCAGTACTTC.

The table lists this clonotype with a few counts. In nucleotides, the CDR3 is TGTGCCAGCAGTTACCCCACCCGGGACAGATCCTATGGCTACACCTTC. Protein sequence: CASSYPTRDRSYGYTF. This rearrangement joins TRBV6-2 or TRBV6-3 to TRBJ1-2, with TRBD1 identical over 7 bases. The CDR3 contains 16 residues. Germline assignment: CDR1 MNHEY and CDR2 SVGEGT. V lost 2 bases to trimming and J lost 4 bases; unmatched junction nucleotides: 10.

This clonotype was recorded a few times. This chain joins TRBV28 and TRBJ2-5; tentative D call: TRBD2 (5 bases). V lost 2 bases and J lost 7, with 14 bases in between. CDR1 MDHEN and CDR2 SYDVKM come from the germline V gene. The CDR3 spans 14 residues. CDR3 nucleotides: TGTGCCAGCAGTTTAACTGGCGCTCGGGGGACCCAGTACTTC. Protein: CASSLTGARGTQYF.

Only a few counts were recorded for this clonotype. The chain combines TRBV20-1 with TRBJ1-2; D is possibly TRBD1 (5 bases). The CDR3 has 11 amino acids. Germline V lookup: CDR1 DFQATT, CDR2 SNEGSKA (reference sequence). V dropped 5 bases and J dropped 4 bases, with 8 bases sitting between them. CDR3 loop: CSARTPYGYTF. The CDR3 DNA follows: TGCAGTGCTCGGACACCCTATGGCTACACCTTC.

The chain combines TRBV12-3 or TRBV12-4 with TRBJ2-2; no clear D gene. The CDR3 sequence is 14 residues long. V lost 10 bases and J 1 base, leaving 13 bases between the germline ends. In DNA form, the CDR3 reads TGTGCCACCCAGAATCTTCTGAACACCGGGGAGCTGTTTTTT. It yields the protein CATQNLLNTGELFF.

This clonotype was observed a single time. V is TRBV7-3 and J is TRBJ1-6; 10 nucleotides line up with TRBD1. V lost 5 bases, J lost 3 bases, and 13 bases stayed unmatched. The CDR3 has 19 amino acids. Germline CDR1 is SGHTA and CDR2 is FQGTGA. CDR3 residues: CASSPTGQGVFFYNSPLHF. In DNA, the CDR3 is TGTGCCAGCAGCCCGACTGGACAGGGGGTATTCTTCTATAATTCACCCCTCCACTTT.

This chain connects TRBV5-6 to TRBJ1-2; 12 bases agree with TRBD1. CDR1 and CDR2 from the germline V gene are SGHDT and YYEEEE. V shed 4 bases, J shed 5 bases, and the junction held 6 bases outside the gene matches. This CDR3 region has 15 residues. CDR3 sequence reads: CASSPGQGARYGYTF. The CDR3 DNA reads TGTGCCAGCAGCCCGGGACAGGGGGCGCGATATGGCTACACCTTC.

This clonotype was seen a handful of times. This rearrangement joins TRBV7-9 to TRBJ2-3; TRBD2 might be the D (6 bases). V was shortened by 4 bases and J by 12 bases, with 11 bases between the two germline ends. The CDR3 has 11 residues. Looked up from germline, CDR1 is SEHNR and CDR2 is FQNEAQ (reference sequence). The DNA of the CDR3 is TGTGCCAGCAGCTCCTCGGGGACTCAGTATTTT. This sequence encodes CASSSSGTQYF. Full variable domain (missing parts from reference TRBV7-9 and TRBJ2-3): DTGVSQNPRHKITKRGQNVTFRCDPISEHNRLYWYRQTLGQGPEFLTYFQNEAQLEKSRLLSDRFSAERPKGSFSTLEIQRTEQGDSAMYLCASSSSGTQYFGPGTRLTVL.

This clonotype was seen repeatedly, ten times or more. The chain uses TRBV15 and TRBJ2-2; 7 nucleotides match TRBD1. Trimming at V came to 6 bases and at J to 4 bases, leaving 8 bases not matched to a gene. This CDR3 has 15 residues. Germline CDR1 is LNHNV and CDR2 is YYDKDF (reference sequence). The CDR3 spells CATRIQGFPTGELFF. For the CDR3, the DNA is TGTGCCACCAGAATACAGGGGTTCCCCACCGGGGAGCTGTTTTTT.

This clonotype was counted a few times. This chain joins TRBV4-2 and TRBJ2-7, with TRBD1 as a possible D gene (6 bases). Trimming took off 4 bases at V and 5 bases at J, with 12 bases between the two ends. The CDR3 covers 13 residues. Germline V gene lookup returns CDR1 LGHNA and CDR2 YNFKEQ. The CDR3 loop is CASSRKYRDEQYF. In DNA, the CDR3 is TGTGCCAGCAGCCGGAAGTACAGGGACGAGCAGTACTTC.

The chain couples TRBV5-5 to TRBJ2-3, with D possibly matching TRBD1 (5 bases). The CDR3 has 14 amino acids. Trimming stripped 4 bases from V and 4 bases from J, with 13 bases between. CDR1 and CDR2 (germline): SGHKS, YYEKEE (reference sequence). The CDR3, as DNA: TGTGCCAGCAGCCCCTTTTGGGGCGCAGATACGCAGTATTTT. This sequence encodes CASSPFWGADTQYF.

In this sample, this clonotype turned up once. V is TRBV15 and J is TRBJ2-3; TRBD1 matches 11 bases. The V segment lost 2 bases and the J segment 6 bases; nucleotides outside the gene matches: 7. This CDR3 comprises 16 residues. Germline V gene lookup returns CDR1 LNHNV and CDR2 YYDKDF (reference sequence). Here the CDR3 reads CATSRHRDRGVDTQYF. The CDR3 region has the DNA TGTGCCACCAGCAGACACAGGGACAGGGGGGTGGATACGCAGTATTTT.

This chain uses TRBV6-2 or TRBV6-3 with TRBJ2-5; TRBD1 aligns across 8 bases. The J segment lost 4 bases and the V segment lost 6 bases, leaving 10 bases of the junction unmatched. This CDR3 has 15 residues. Germline V gene sequence: CDR1 MNHEY, CDR2 SVGEGT. The chain's CDR3 is CASRTGQGEVETQYF. CDR3 in DNA: TGTGCCAGCAGGACCGGACAGGGAGAGGTAGAGACCCAGTACTTC.

This clonotype turned up a few times. The rearrangement links TRBV5-1 to TRBJ2-1; perhaps TRBD1 as D (6 bases). The CDR3 sequence is 14 residues long. V shed 4 bases and J shed 6 bases, with 14 bases lying between them. Per germline, CDR1 SGHRS and CDR2 YFSETQ. The CDR3 spells CASSPGTISNEQFF. The CDR3 region has the DNA TGCGCCAGCAGCCCAGGGACAATTTCCAATGAGCAGTTCTTC.

The rearrangement links TRBV7-9 to TRBJ2-3, with D possibly TRBD1 on 6 matching bases. This CDR3 region has 15 residues. The V gene lost 5 bases and the J gene lost 3 bases, with 15 bases spanning the gap. CDR1 is SEHNR and CDR2 is FQNEAQ in the germline V gene (reference sequence). The CDR3 spells CASSDIQGFTDTQYF. In DNA form, the CDR3 reads TGTGCCAGCAGCGATATACAGGGTTTTACAGATACGCAGTATTTT.

This clonotype was recorded a few times. This rearrangement joins TRBV12-3 or TRBV12-4 to TRBJ2-1; TRBD2 might be the D (6 bases). Trimming took 4 bases from V and 0 from J, leaving 10 bases between them. CDR3 length: 15 residues. Here the CDR3 reads CASSSGGSSYNEQFF. The DNA of the CDR3 is TGTGCCAGCAGTTCCGGAGGGAGCTCCTACAATGAGCAGTTCTTC.